These T cell receptor beta chains were read from a single sample in a study of read filtering for tumor transcriptome and immune sequencing. TCRdb independently ran MiXCR on the reads; one entry per CDR3 protein. This sample has some 140,000 distinct CDR3 sequences, with roughly an eighth found just once. Sequencing input: a population of CD138-negative cells sorted from bone marrow. The receptors shown here come from a donor aged 40 or over with multiple myeloma. Both conserved end residues are part of each CDR3. A D gene is named only where the DNA matches it firmly. Where a row states a size, it is once, few, many or the class of an expanded clone; other rows omit it.

TRBV7-9	TRBJ1-2	TRBD1	many	TGTGCCAGCAGCTTAGGGACAGGAATGAACTATGGCTACACCTTC	CASSLGTGMNYGYTF
TRBV7-9	TRBJ1-5	-	-	TGTGCCAGCAGCTTAGATCTAGGGGACGGCAATCAGCCCCAGCATTTT	CASSLDLGDGNQPQHF
TRBV4-3	TRBJ2-7	TRBD2	many	TGCGCCAGCAGCCAACTCGGACTAGCGGGAGAGGAGCAGTACTTC	CASSQLGLAGEEQYF
TRBV6-5	TRBJ1-1	-	many	TGTGCCAGCAGTTCAGGGGTTCGCACTGAAGCTTTCTTT	CASSSGVRTEAFF
TRBV29-1	TRBJ2-1	-	many	TGCAGCGTTGCGCAGCAGGGTAATGAGCAGTTCTTC	CSVAQQGNEQFF
TRBV29-1	TRBJ2-2	-	many	TGCAGCGTTGAGGTCTCTATGAACACCGGGGAGCTGTTTTTT	CSVEVSMNTGELFF
TRBV29-1	TRBJ2-6	-	many	TGCAGCGTTGCAGGTTCCGTTCGCTCTGGGGCCAACGTCCTGACTTTC	CSVAGSVRSGANVLTF
TRBV5-1	TRBJ2-7	TRBD1	many	TGCGCCAGCAGCTTGACGACAGGGGGGGGCGAGCAGTACTTC	CASSLTTGGGEQYF
TRBV12-5	TRBJ2-2	-	many	TGTGCTAGTGGTCTAGGTACTTTATCGGGCACCGGGGAGCTGTTTTTT	CASGLGTLSGTGELFF
TRBV12-3/TRBV12-4	TRBJ2-2	TRBD1	many	TGTGCCAGCAGTCCTTGGACAGGGGTGGGCGGGGAGCTGTTTTTT	CASSPWTGVGGELFF
TRBV4-1	TRBJ2-3	TRBD1	few	TGCGCCAGCAGCCTCGAACGGGCAGGGGGAGTAGATACGCAGTATTTT	CASSLERAGGVDTQYF
TRBV5-1	TRBJ1-1	-	-	TGCGCCGGCAGCTTGGTCGAGACACACAGAGCGGCTTTCTTT	CAGSLVETHRAAFF
TRBV4-1	TRBJ2-7	TRBD1	many	TGCGCCAGCAGCCTACTCCTACCGGGACAGGGAACCTACGAGCAGTACTTC	CASSLLLPGQGTYEQYF
TRBV29-1	TRBJ2-1	-	-	TGCAGCGTTGAAGCCACCTCCTACAATGAGCAGTTCTTC	CSVEATSYNEQFF
TRBV6-1	TRBJ2-1	TRBD2	many	TGTGCCTCCGGAAGGCTAGCGGGAGTTAATGAGCAGTTCTTC	CASGRLAGVNEQFF
TRBV5-1	TRBJ2-5	-	many	TGCGCCAGCAGTTCGGGGAGATCCGCGGAGACCCAGTACTTC	CASSSGRSAETQYF
TRBV7-3	TRBJ2-1	TRBD2	many	TGTGCCAGCAGGGTACCGGGACTAACATCCGAGCAGTTCTTC	CASRVPGLTSEQFF
TRBV5-1	TRBJ2-2	TRBD2	few	TGCGCCAGCAGCTTGGGACTAGCGGGAAGGACCGGGGAGCTGTTTTTT	CASSLGLAGRTGELFF
TRBV4-1	TRBJ1-1	TRBD1	many	TGCGCCAGCAGCCAGTCACACCCACAGGGGGCTCTTGAAGCTTTCTTT	CASSQSHPQGALEAFF
TRBV30	TRBJ1-6	-	many	TGTGCCCGTCAAGAGGACTATAATTCACCCCTCCACTTT	CARQEDYNSPLHF
TRBV6-2/TRBV6-3	TRBJ2-1	TRBD2	many	TGTGCCAGCAGTTTCCGGACTAGCGGGACGTCCTACAATGAGCAGTTCTTC	CASSFRTSGTSYNEQFF
TRBV6-6	TRBJ2-1	-	-	TGTGCCCGCAGTTACTTGGCCCCTAATGAGCAGTTCTTC	CARSYLAPNEQFF
TRBV7-9	TRBJ2-3	TRBD2	few	TGTGCCAGCAGCGCGACCCCCGGGACTAGCGGGAGCACAGATACGCAGTATTTT	CASSATPGTSGSTDTQYF
TRBV29-1	TRBJ2-1	TRBD1	many	TGCAGCGTTCTTGGGACAGGTTATGAGCAGTTCTTC	CSVLGTGYEQFF
TRBV7-3	TRBJ2-1	TRBD2	many	TGTGCCAGCAGCTTAAAAGTACTAGCGGCCTACAATGAGCAGTTCTTC	CASSLKVLAAYNEQFF
TRBV5-1	TRBJ2-4	-	many	TGCGCCAGCAGCTTGGGCCTGCAGACCTTAGCCAAAAACATTCAGTACTTC	CASSLGLQTLAKNIQYF
TRBV27	TRBJ1-2	TRBD1	many	TGTGCCAGCAGTCTCGCCGGGACAGAAAGCTATGGCTACACCTTC	CASSLAGTESYGYTF
TRBV5-1	TRBJ2-5	TRBD1	-	TGCGCCAGCAGCCAGGGACAGGGGCAAGAAGAGACCCAGTACTTC	CASSQGQGQEETQYF
TRBV3-1	TRBJ1-1	TRBD1	many	TGTGCCAGCAGCCGGACAGGGGGGGAGACTGAAGCTTTCTTT	CASSRTGGETEAFF
TRBV19	TRBJ1-1	-	-	TGTGCCAGTAGTATAGCCAGGGGGAACACTGAAGCTTTCTTT	CASSIARGNTEAFF
TRBV5-1	TRBJ1-2	TRBD1	few	TGCGCCAGCAGCCCGGGACAGCCCACTAACTATGGCTACACCTTC	CASSPGQPTNYGYTF
TRBV19	TRBJ2-7	TRBD1	few	TGTGCCAGTAGTATAGTGACAGGGGGTCCCTACGAGCAGTACTTC	CASSIVTGGPYEQYF
TRBV6-2/TRBV6-3	TRBJ2-1	TRBD1	many	TGTGCCAGCAGTTACTACTCCCCCCGGGGACAGAGGGTTTTTGAGCAGTTCTTC	CASSYYSPRGQRVFEQFF
TRBV18	TRBJ2-7	TRBD1	many	TGTGCCAGCTCACCGGGACAGGGGGTCAACGAGCAGTACTTC	CASSPGQGVNEQYF
TRBV7-2	TRBJ2-1	-	many	TGTGCCAGCAGCCACCGGGACCAGCGGGCGGGGAATGAGCAGTTCTTC	CASSHRDQRAGNEQFF
TRBV5-1	TRBJ1-5	TRBD1	many	TGCGCCAGCAGCGCCGGGACAGGTAATCAGCCCCAGCATTTT	CASSAGTGNQPQHF
TRBV5-5	TRBJ2-7	-	-	TGTGCCAGCAGCCCAACGACGGGGAGCTACGAGCAGTACTTC	CASSPTTGSYEQYF
TRBV7-2	TRBJ1-5	-	-	TGTGCCAGCAGCTTGGATGGAGGGACGGGACAGCCCCAGCATTTT	CASSLDGGTGQPQHF
TRBV5-1	TRBJ2-1	TRBD2	many	TGCGCCAGCAGCTTTGGTAGCGGGGTCTCCTACAATGAGCAGTTCTTC	CASSFGSGVSYNEQFF
TRBV5-1	TRBJ2-3	-	many	TGCGCCAGCAGCTTGGCCCAGAGCACAGATACGCAGTATTTT	CASSLAQSTDTQYF
TRBV12-3/TRBV12-4	TRBJ2-1	-	many	TGTGCCAGCAGTAGGGGGGACAGCAATGAGCAGTTCTTC	CASSRGDSNEQFF
TRBV18	TRBJ2-3	TRBD2	many	TGTGCCAGCTCACCGCCCCGGGGGGTGACAGATACGCAGTATTTT	CASSPPRGVTDTQYF
TRBV7-9	TRBJ2-7	TRBD2	many	TGTGCCAGCAGCCTAGCTGGATTAGCGGGAGGGCCTTTGAGTGAGCAGTACTTC	CASSLAGLAGGPLSEQYF
TRBV6-2/TRBV6-3	TRBJ1-1	TRBD1	many	TGTGCCAGCAGTTCATCTCGGACAGGAATGAACACTGAAGCTTTCTTT	CASSSSRTGMNTEAFF
TRBV7-9	TRBJ1-1	TRBD1	many	TGTGCCAGCAGCCTTGACAGGGGTGCAACTGAAGCTTTCTTT	CASSLDRGATEAFF
TRBV11-3	TRBJ2-2	-	-	TGTGCCAGCAGCCCGGTGGGTGCGGGATCCACCGGGGAGCTGTTTTTT	CASSPVGAGSTGELFF
TRBV9	TRBJ1-1	-	many	TGTGCCAGCAGCGTAGCTACGGAGATGAACACTGAAGCTTTCTTT	CASSVATEMNTEAFF
TRBV6-1	TRBJ2-1	-	-	TGTGCCAGCACCCCGACAGCGAGCTCCTACAATGAGCAGTTCTTC	CASTPTASSYNEQFF
TRBV7-9	TRBJ2-3	TRBD1	few	TGTGCCAGCAGCTTACTCCGACAGGGGGCATCAGATACGCAGTATTTT	CASSLLRQGASDTQYF
TRBV21-1	TRBJ1-1	-	few	TGTGCCAGCAGCAAACGTCAAAGAGGGGTATCCACTGAAGCTTTCTTT	CASSKRQRGVSTEAFF
TRBV7-8	TRBJ2-2	-	-	TGTGCCAGCAGCTTACAAGGGGACTTCACCGGGGAGCTGTTTTTT	CASSLQGDFTGELFF
TRBV19	TRBJ2-1	-	many	TGTGCCCCTCACGGGGTATCCTCCTACAATGAGCAGTTCTTC	CAPHGVSSYNEQFF
TRBV7-9	TRBJ2-7	TRBD1	many	TGTGCCAGCAGCTTAGCCTTCGGGACAGGGGCTCCAGGCTACGAGCAGTACTTC	CASSLAFGTGAPGYEQYF
TRBV5-1	TRBJ2-1	TRBD1	-	TGCGCCAGCAGCCCGGACAGGGCTCCCAATGAGCAGTTCTTC	CASSPDRAPNEQFF
TRBV6-6	TRBJ1-5	-	-	TGTGCCAGCAGTCAAACAGTCAATCAGCCCCAGCATTTT	CASSQTVNQPQHF
TRBV12-3/TRBV12-4	TRBJ2-3	-	many	TGTGCCAGCACCCTCTTAGAGGGGACGCAGTATTTT	CASTLLEGTQYF
TRBV20-1	TRBJ1-1	-	many	TGCAGTGCTACCGGCCACTCGAACACTGAAGCTTTCTTT	CSATGHSNTEAFF